This T cell receptor beta chain was sequenced in a study of breast tumors, draining lymph nodes, adjacent tissues. Study-level results: Luminal-like breast cancer showed significantly higher tumor–nontumor repertoire similarity than basal-like.

Via MiXCR, TCRdb re-called the multiplex PCR reads, giving one row per CDR3 protein. Here the sample spans more than 250,000 distinct CDR3 sequences, 30% to 35% being singletons. This CDR3 region has 15 residues. Per the germline V gene, CDR1 is SGHTA and CDR2 is FQGTGA. This clonotype turned up a few times. Antigen: not known. This may arise from a read error, as a much more abundant clone is one base away. Samples came from axillary lymph nodes draining the breast cancer. The clonotype was recovered from a female donor with breast cancer. Some clones in this sample may be carry-over from other donors' samples. Sample: axillary lymph node tissue. This chain joins TRBV7-3 and TRBJ1-3; the D is unclear. The chain's CDR3 is CASGLTGGSENTIYF. The CDR3 DNA sequence: TGTGCCAGCGGCTTAACTGGCGGCTCTGAAAACACCATATATTTT. The full variable domain, its missing parts supplied by reference TRBV7-3 and TRBJ1-3, is GAGVSQTPSNKVTEKGKYVELRCDPISGHTALYWYRQSLGQGPEFLIYFQGTGAADDSGLPNDRFFAVRPEGSVSTLKIQRTERGDSAVYLCASGLTGGSENTIYFGEGSWLTVV.